Listed below are T cell receptor beta chains from one sample, sequenced in a study of blood T cells in healthy people across ages. One entry per CDR3 protein results from TCRdb running MiXCR on the 5' RACE reads. This table holds about 800,000 distinct CDR3 sequences, around 25% found once. The same sample was also studied in work on T cells of mothers and their children.

Sample: blood. These TCRs come from a boy aged 10-17 years in good health. The CDR3 runs from the conserved cysteine through the conserved F or W. A D gene is named only where the DNA matches it firmly. The size field is filled for only some rows; it gives once, few, many or a size class.

J | D | size | V | CDR3 | DNA
TRBJ2-7 | . | . | TRBV4-3 | CASSPFPFSEQYF | TGCGCCAGCAGCCCGTTTCCTTTTTCAGAGCAGTACTTC
TRBJ2-5 | . | . | TRBV11-2 | CASSLLGPNGETQYF | TGTGCCAGCAGCTTATTGGGGCCTAATGGGGAGACCCAGTACTTC
TRBJ2-1 | TRBD2 | . | TRBV20-1 | CRARTSRRSSYNEQFF | TGCAGGGCTCGGACTAGCAGGAGGAGCTCCTACAATGAGCAGTTCTTC
TRBJ2-7 | . | . | TRBV12-3/TRBV12-4 | CASSLTGLRNEQYF | TGTGCCAGCAGTCTAACAGGGCTTAGGAACGAGCAGTACTTC
TRBJ2-1 | . | few | TRBV5-1 | CASSGETFNEQFF | TGCGCCAGCTCGGGGGAGACCTTCAATGAGCAGTTCTTC
TRBJ1-3 | . | few | TRBV29-1 | CSVSQGSGGNTIYF | TGCAGCGTCTCTCAAGGGTCTGGTGGAAACACCATATATTTT
TRBJ2-5 | . | . | TRBV9 | CASSAGHKETQYF | TGTGCCAGCAGCGCGGGACATAAAGAGACCCAGTACTTC
TRBJ2-3 | . | few | TRBV6-6 | CASRRDSSSTDTQYF | TGTGCCAGCAGGCGGGACTCCTCTAGCACAGATACGCAGTATTTT
TRBJ1-2 | . | . | TRBV6-1 | CASSEGKAEYGYTF | TGTGCCAGCAGTGAAGGAAAGGCGGAATATGGCTACACCTTC
TRBJ1-6 | . | few | TRBV20-1 | CSARADSPLHF | TGCAGTGCTAGGGCCGATTCACCCCTCCACTTT
TRBJ2-3 | TRBD1 | . | TRBV4-2 | CASSQDPGQGLTDTQYF | TGTGCCAGCAGCCAAGACCCGGGACAGGGACTCACAGATACGCAGTATTTT
TRBJ2-1 | TRBD2 | few | TRBV12-3/TRBV12-4 | CASSLALAGDSYNEQFF | TGTGCCAGCAGTTTAGCGCTAGCGGGGGACTCCTACAATGAGCAGTTCTTC
TRBJ2-5 | . | few | TRBV28 | CASSLDGPRPQETQYF | TGTGCCAGCAGTTTGGACGGACCAAGACCCCAAGAGACCCAGTACTTC
TRBJ2-2 | . | . | TRBV27 | CASSFLGAYTGELFF | TGTGCCAGCAGTTTTTTAGGGGCGTACACCGGGGAGCTGTTTTTT
TRBJ1-1 | TRBD1 | . | TRBV9 | CASSVASGTGGRTEAFF | TGTGCCAGCAGCGTAGCCTCTGGGACAGGGGGAAGAACTGAAGCTTTCTTT
TRBJ2-3 | . | . | TRBV7-2 | CASSLALLTDTQYF | TGTGCCAGCAGCTTAGCGCTCCTCACAGATACGCAGTATTTT
TRBJ2-3 | . | . | TRBV5-1 | CASSLASKESTDTQYF | TGCGCCAGCAGCTTGGCCTCAAAAGAAAGCACAGATACGCAGTATTTT
TRBJ2-7 | TRBD2 | few | TRBV20-1 | CSAESVAGEGYEQYF | TGCAGTGCGGAGAGCGTAGCGGGAGAGGGATACGAGCAGTACTTC
TRBJ2-3 | . | few | TRBV29-1 | CSVRGGGTDTQYF | TGCAGCGTCCGGGGTGGAGGCACAGATACGCAGTATTTT
TRBJ2-5 | . | many | TRBV15 | CATSRDQGETQYF | TGTGCCACCAGCAGAGATCAGGGAGAGACCCAGTACTTC
TRBJ2-3 | . | . | TRBV2 | CASSEQTGADTQYF | TGTGCCAGCAGTGAGCAGACCGGGGCAGATACGCAGTATTTT
TRBJ2-5 | TRBD2 | few | TRBV28 | CASSRGLAGGQETQYF | TGTGCCAGCAGTCGGGGACTAGCGGGGGGCCAAGAGACCCAGTACTTC
TRBJ2-7 | . | . | TRBV18 | CASSPASGANYEQYF | TGTGCCAGCTCACCTGCCTCGGGGGCCAACTACGAGCAGTACTTC
TRBJ2-7 | TRBD1 | . | TRBV6-2/TRBV6-3 | CASRSDRVTYEQYF | TGTGCCAGCAGATCCGACAGGGTCACCTACGAGCAGTACTTC